The rows below give T cell receptor beta chains drawn from one sample of a study of tumor-infiltrating lymphocytes in localized non-small cell lung cancer. The protocol was immunoSEQ multiplex PCR, while the TCRdb copy is restricted to in-frame clones and leaves out a portion. The data contain 25,000 to 30,000 clones, around 85% of them singletons. The sequencing sample was made of lung tumor tissue. These receptors were taken from a human donor with non-small cell lung cancer. The CDR3 runs from the conserved cysteine through the conserved F or W. D genes are given only for firm matches. Only some rows state a clone size, as once, few, many or a class for expanded clones.

D gene: -; J gene: TRBJ2-7; clone size: -; V gene: TRBV21-1; CDR3 DNA: TGTGCCAGCAGCAACCGGGACAGGGCCTCCTACGAGCAGTACTTC; CDR3 protein: CASSNRDRASYEQYF
D gene: -; J gene: TRBJ2-7; clone size: -; V gene: TRBV6-1; CDR3 DNA: TGTGCCAGCCGCCTCCGGGACTCTGTCTCCTACGAGCAGTACTTC; CDR3 protein: CASRLRDSVSYEQYF
D gene: -; J gene: TRBJ2-7; clone size: -; V gene: TRBV5-5; CDR3 DNA: TGTGCCAGCAGACCTCGCCTTCCATACGAGCAGTACTTC; CDR3 protein: CASRPRLPYEQYF
D gene: -; J gene: TRBJ2-7; clone size: -; V gene: TRBV6-5; CDR3 DNA: TGTGCCAGCAGTTACCCAGGGTCCTACGAGCAGTACTTC; CDR3 protein: CASSYPGSYEQYF
D gene: TRBD1; J gene: TRBJ1-5; clone size: -; V gene: TRBV19; CDR3 DNA: TGTGCCAGCCTACAGGGGGGCAGCAATCAGCCCCAGCATTTT; CDR3 protein: CASLQGGSNQPQHF
D gene: TRBD2; J gene: TRBJ2-1; clone size: -; V gene: TRBV7-2; CDR3 DNA: TGTGCCAGCAGATACGGACTAGCGGGGGGTCGCGAGCAGTTCTTC; CDR3 protein: CASRYGLAGGREQFF
D gene: -; J gene: TRBJ1-2; clone size: -; V gene: TRBV12-5; CDR3 DNA: TGTGCTAGTGGTTTAGACACCACTACATTCTACACCTTC; CDR3 protein: CASGLDTTTFYTF
D gene: TRBD1; J gene: TRBJ1-2; clone size: -; V gene: TRBV5-4; CDR3 DNA: TGTGCCAGCAGCTTGGCCAGGACAGGCAGTAACTATGGCTACACCTTC; CDR3 protein: CASSLARTGSNYGYTF
D gene: -; J gene: TRBJ1-5; clone size: -; V gene: TRBV19; CDR3 DNA: TGTGCCAGTAGTAAGCGGGGCTGGGTGGGAGGTCAGCCCCAGCATTTT; CDR3 protein: CASSKRGWVGGQPQHF
D gene: -; J gene: TRBJ1-2; clone size: -; V gene: TRBV29-1; CDR3 DNA: TGCAGCGTTGGAGATCCCTGGGCCCGATTCTATGGCTACACCTTC; CDR3 protein: CSVGDPWARFYGYTF
D gene: TRBD1; J gene: TRBJ1-5; clone size: once; V gene: TRBV7-6; CDR3 DNA: TGTGCCAGCAGCCTAGGGGGAGGGGGCCATCAGCCCCAGCATTTT; CDR3 protein: CASSLGGGGHQPQHF
D gene: TRBD1; J gene: TRBJ2-5; clone size: -; V gene: TRBV11-2; CDR3 DNA: TGTGCCAGCCAAGGACAGGTAGAGACCCAGTACTTC; CDR3 protein: CASQGQVETQYF
D gene: -; J gene: TRBJ2-1; clone size: once; V gene: TRBV30; CDR3 DNA: TGTGCCTGGACCTCAGGGGACCTCTACAATGAGCAGTTCTTC; CDR3 protein: CAWTSGDLYNEQFF
D gene: -; J gene: TRBJ1-4; clone size: -; V gene: TRBV9; CDR3 DNA: TGTGCCAGCAGCCGCCAGGATGGGGGGAATTATGAAAAACTGTTTTTT; CDR3 protein: CASSRQDGGNYEKLFF
D gene: -; J gene: TRBJ2-7; clone size: -; V gene: TRBV2; CDR3 DNA: TGTGCCAGCATCCCCGCTCGCGACTCCTACGAGCAGTACTTC; CDR3 protein: CASIPARDSYEQYF
D gene: -; J gene: TRBJ1-4; clone size: -; V gene: TRBV4-2; CDR3 DNA: TGTGCCAGCAGCCGAAGGGCTATCGCTAATGAAAAACTGTTTTTT; CDR3 protein: CASSRRAIANEKLFF
D gene: -; J gene: TRBJ2-7; clone size: once; V gene: TRBV7-2; CDR3 DNA: TGTGCCAGCAGCCGACCCCCCTACGAGCAGTACTTC; CDR3 protein: CASSRPPYEQYF
D gene: TRBD2; J gene: TRBJ2-7; clone size: -; V gene: TRBV10-3; CDR3 DNA: TGTGCCATCAGTGAGTCTTCGGGGGGAAGCTACGAGCAGTACTTC; CDR3 protein: CAISESSGGSYEQYF
D gene: -; J gene: TRBJ2-5; clone size: -; V gene: TRBV10-3; CDR3 DNA: TGTGCCATCAGTGCGGCACAGGGAGAGACCCAGTACTTC; CDR3 protein: CAISAAQGETQYF
D gene: -; J gene: TRBJ1-6; clone size: -; V gene: TRBV29-1; CDR3 DNA: TGCAGCGTTGAAGATCTATTGGTGGATAATTCACCCCTCCACTTT; CDR3 protein: CSVEDLLVDNSPLHF
D gene: -; J gene: TRBJ1-5; clone size: -; V gene: TRBV7-8; CDR3 DNA: TGTGCCAGCAGCTTAACGGAACTCAATCAGCCCCAGCATTTT; CDR3 protein: CASSLTELNQPQHF
D gene: -; J gene: TRBJ1-1; clone size: -; V gene: TRBV6-5; CDR3 DNA: TGTGCCAGCAGTTACTCTGGGGGGTGGGGTACTGAAGCTTTCTTT; CDR3 protein: CASSYSGGWGTEAFF
D gene: TRBD1; J gene: TRBJ2-1; clone size: -; V gene: TRBV5-1; CDR3 DNA: TGCGCCAGCAGCCCAGGGACAGGGGTCGGGGAGCAGTTCTTC; CDR3 protein: CASSPGTGVGEQFF
D gene: -; J gene: TRBJ1-4; clone size: -; V gene: TRBV7-8; CDR3 DNA: TGTGCCAGCAGCTTAGGCCAGGGCGGTGAAAAACTGTTTTTT; CDR3 protein: CASSLGQGGEKLFF
D gene: TRBD2; J gene: TRBJ2-1; clone size: -; V gene: TRBV7-6; CDR3 DNA: TGTGCCAGCAGCTTAACCGGACTAGCGGGGGCCTCCTACAATGAGCAGTTCTTC; CDR3 protein: CASSLTGLAGASYNEQFF